A single sample gave rise to the 25 T cell receptor beta chains below, sequenced in a study of early T cells in non-severe SARS-CoV-2 infection. Each CDR3 protein is one row after TCRdb ran MiXCR on the 5' RACE reads. The sample has 26,000 or so distinct CDR3 sequences, less than 5% seen once. Input material: whole blood. Receptors originate from an adult who was a healthcare worker with PCR-confirmed SARS-CoV-2 infection or an uninfected control (not recorded which).

The table lists this clonotype with many counts. V gene TRBV11-2 combines with J gene TRBJ2-5, with TRBD2 matching 7 bases. The germline V gene has CDR1 SGHAT and CDR2 FQNNGV. V trimming: 4 bases; J trimming: 7 bases; junction bases outside the gene matches: 12. This CDR3 is built from 15 residues. CDR3: CASSSQGLVGGTQYF. CDR3 coding DNA: TGTGCCAGCAGCTCCCAAGGACTAGTCGGCGGGACCCAGTACTTC.

There are a few counts of this clonotype. The gene calls are TRBV7-3 and TRBJ2-3; D gene ambiguous. The CDR3 totals 15 residues. CDR1 SGHTA and CDR2 FQGTGA come from the germline V gene. V was clipped by 2 bases and J by 4 bases, with 13 bases between them. In nucleotides, the CDR3 is TGTGCCAGCAGCTTAGGGTTAGGGCTAGCAGATACGCAGTATTTT. Residues: CASSLGLGLADTQYF. The complete variable domain, with remaining parts taken from reference TRBV7-3 and TRBJ2-3, reads GAGVSQTPSNKVTEKGKYVELRCDPISGHTALYWYRQSLGQGPEFLIYFQGTGAADDSGLPNDRFFAVRPEGSVSTLKIQRTERGDSAVYLCASSLGLGLADTQYFGPGTRLTVL.

This clonotype was counted at least ten times. The J gene is TRBJ1-6, the V gene TRBV7-9, with 8 positions matching TRBD1. CDR3 size: 15 residues. V lost 5 bases, J lost 4 bases, and 4 bases stayed unmatched. Per germline, CDR1 SEHNR and CDR2 FQNEAQ (reference sequence). The CDR3 nucleotides read TGTGCCAGCAGCCCCTGGACAGGGTATAATTCACCCCTCCACTTT. It yields the protein CASSPWTGYNSPLHF.

This clonotype was counted ten times or more. The rearrangement uses TRBV19 and TRBJ1-5; D unresolved. The CDR3 extends over 12 amino acids. Germline V CDR1 and CDR2: LNHDA, SQIVND (reference sequence). The V gene lost 1 base and the J gene lost 13 bases, with 11 bases spanning the gap. The CDR3 loop is CASSIADRTQHF. In DNA form, the CDR3 reads TGTGCCAGTAGTATAGCGGACCGCACACAGCATTTT.

By share, this clonotype ranks as medium-sized (0.01 to 0.1%). The rearrangement joins TRBV4-3 to TRBJ2-2; D is perhaps TRBD1 or TRBD2 (5 bases each). V shed 4 bases and J shed 4 bases, with 10 bases lying between them. The CDR3 is made up of 14 amino acids. Germline V gene data show CDR1 as LGHNA and CDR2 as YSLEER. The CDR3 loop reads CASSLQRGTGELFF. The CDR3 region has the DNA TGCGCCAGCAGCCTACAGAGGGGCACCGGGGAGCTGTTTTTT.

This clonotype showed up just a few times. The V gene is TRBV9, the J gene TRBJ2-7; tentative D call: TRBD1 (6 bases). CDR1 and CDR2 from the germline V gene are SGDLS and YYNGEE. This CDR3 comprises 14 residues. Trimming pared 3 bases from V and 2 bases from J, leaving 12 bases between. DNA of the CDR3: TGTGCCAGCAGCGCACAGGGTACGACCTACGAGCAGTACTTC. Translating it yields CASSAQGTTYEQYF. Filled out from reference TRBV9 and TRBJ2-7, the complete variable domain reads DSGVTQTPKHLITATGQRVTLRCSPRSGDLSVYWYQQSLDQGLQFLIQYYNGEERAKGNILERFSAQQFPDLHSELNLSSLELGDSALYFCASSAQGTTYEQYFGPGTRLTVT.

The rearrangement uses TRBV29-1 and TRBJ1-2, with TRBD1 identical over 10 bases. CDR3 length: 13 amino acids. From germline, CDR1 is SQVTM and CDR2 ANQGSEA. V lost 7 bases and J lost 4; bases outside the gene matches: 6. The CDR3: CSGARQGAYGYTF. The CDR3 nucleotides read TGCAGCGGGGCTCGACAGGGGGCCTATGGCTACACCTTC.

This clonotype was recorded many times. CDR3 sequence (DNA): TGTGCCAGCAGCGTAGGCGGGAGTGTCACCGGGGAGCTGTTTTTT. This encodes CASSVGGSVTGELFF. The chain employs TRBV9 and TRBJ2-2, with 7 bases that match TRBD2. The germline V gene has CDR1 SGDLS and CDR2 YYNGEE. The CDR3 sequence is 15 residues long. V lost 0 bases, J lost 4 bases, and 3 bases stayed unmatched. The full variable domain, rest sourced from reference TRBV9 and TRBJ2-2, is DSGVTQTPKHLITATGQRVTLRCSPRSGDLSVYWYQQSLDQGLQFLIQYYNGEERAKGNILERFSAQQFPDLHSELNLSSLELGDSALYFCASSVGGSVTGELFFGEGSRLTVL.

Many counts were recorded for this clonotype. This chain uses TRBV7-2 with TRBJ2-3, with 7 bases aligning to TRBD2. V was pared by 5 bases and J by 0 bases, with 2 bases of the junction left unmatched. The CDR3 extends over 14 amino acids. Germline V gene data show CDR1 as SGHTA and CDR2 as FQGNSA. The CDR3, as DNA: TGTGCCAGCAGCCAGCGGGATAGCACAGATACGCAGTATTTT. It encodes CASSQRDSTDTQYF.

In this sample, this clonotype is medium-sized (0.01 to 0.1%). The chain is built from TRBV20-1 and TRBJ2-7; D gene ambiguous. This CDR3 region has 13 residues. CDR1 and CDR2 (germline): DFQATT, SNEGSKA (reference sequence). Trimming took off 3 bases at V and 6 bases at J, with 15 bases between the two ends. CDR3: CSASVFSSPEQYF. CDR3 nucleotide sequence: TGCAGTGCTAGCGTGTTCTCATCTCCCGAGCAGTACTTC.

This clonotype was found a few times. The V call is TRBV20-1, the J call TRBJ2-5, with TRBD2 matching over 11 bases. CDR3 length: 16 amino acids. V shed 4 bases and J 2 bases; nucleotides not matched to a gene: 9. CDR1 and CDR2 (germline): DFQATT, SNEGSKA (reference sequence). CDR3 sequence reads: CSAILVAGGPQETQYF. The CDR3 DNA follows: TGCAGTGCTATCCTGGTAGCGGGAGGGCCTCAAGAGACCCAGTACTTC.

On this clonotype itself: A much larger clonotype is one base distant, so this may be a read error. In this CDR3 the conserved last residue, phenylalanine or tryptophan, is missing, so a read error is likely. The chain has TRBV20-1 and TRBJ2-3; D may correspond to TRBD1 or TRBD2 (6 bases each). With 5 bases removed from V and 5 bases from J, the gap between germline ends came to 23 bases. Germline assignment: CDR1 DFQATT and CDR2 SNEGSKA (reference sequence). The CDR3 has 16 amino acids. CDR3 coding DNA: TGCAGTGCTGACTCGGTGGCCGGGGGCCTTCAAGATACGCAGTATTAT. Its protein is CSADSVAGGLQDTQYY.

Ten or more counts support this clonotype. This chain joins TRBV7-2 and TRBJ2-3, with 10 positions matching TRBD2. The germline gives CDR1 SGHTA, CDR2 FQGNSA. V was clipped by 5 bases and J by 6 bases; unmatched bases: 17. The CDR3 has 18 residues. The CDR3 protein is CASSQQPISSGSGDTQYF. The CDR3 DNA follows: TGTGCCAGCAGCCAGCAACCAATCTCTAGCGGGAGCGGGGATACGCAGTATTTT.

The chain has TRBV20-1 and TRBJ2-3, with D possibly matching TRBD2 (5 bases). Germline V CDR1 and CDR2: DFQATT, SNEGSKA (reference sequence). V lost 6 bases, J lost 6 bases, and 16 bases lay in between. The CDR3 has 13 residues. The CDR3 loop is CSARAPVPDTQYF. The CDR3 DNA sequence: TGCAGTGCGAGGGCCCCCGTCCCCGATACGCAGTATTTT.

The chain is built from TRBV3-1 and TRBJ2-5; weak D call: TRBD2 (6 bases). CDR1 is LGHDT, CDR2 YNNKEL, per germline (reference sequence). Trimming removed 4 bases at V and 1 base at J, with 13 bases between. The CDR3 is 15 residues long. CDR3 region: CASSLSGTVQETQYF. In nucleotides, the CDR3 is TGTGCCAGCAGCCTTTCCGGGACTGTCCAAGAGACCCAGTACTTC.

This clonotype was found many times. This chain uses TRBV5-4 with TRBJ2-7; 10 positions agree with TRBD1. Germline CDR1 SGHNT, CDR2 YYREEE (reference sequence). V gave up 4 bases and J gave up 4 bases; unmatched junction bases: 17. The CDR3 is made up of 18 amino acids. The CDR3 DNA follows: TGTGCCAGCAGCCTGAGACAGGGGGCATATCCGGTGGGGTACGAGCAGTACTTC. Translating it yields CASSLRQGAYPVGYEQYF.

Many counts were recorded for this clonotype. In DNA form, the CDR3 reads TGTGCCAGCAGCTTACAGGGGAACCTCTACGAGCAGTACTTC. Translation: CASSLQGNLYEQYF. This chain uses TRBV7-6 with TRBJ2-7; tentatively, D is TRBD1 (6 bases). V dropped 2 bases and J dropped 3 bases, with 11 bases sitting between them. This CDR3 is 14 amino acids long. Germline V gene lookup returns CDR1 SGHVS and CDR2 FNYEAQ.

This clonotype appeared a few times. J is TRBJ1-2 and V is TRBV20-1; no clear D. CDR3 length equals 13 residues. The germline gives CDR1 DFQATT, CDR2 SNEGSKA (reference sequence). Trimming shortened V by 3 bases and J by 5 bases, and 13 bases separated the two germline ends. The CDR3 loop is CSASPESNYGYTF. The DNA for the CDR3 is TGCAGTGCTAGCCCAGAATCAAATTATGGCTACACCTTC.

This clonotype was found many times. The rearrangement links TRBV6-1 to TRBJ2-3, with 8 bases aligning to TRBD2. With 3 bases clipped from V and 4 bases from J, the junction kept 3 bases outside the gene matches. CDR1 and CDR2 (germline): MNHNS, SASEGT. The CDR3 has 14 amino acids. The CDR3 loop is CASSETSVSDTQYF. CDR3 nucleotides: TGTGCCAGCAGTGAGACTAGCGTGTCAGATACGCAGTATTTT.

This clonotype rates as medium-sized (0.01 to 0.1%). The chain joins TRBV7-3 to TRBJ2-1; 13 positions match TRBD2. Germline V gives CDR1 SGHTA, CDR2 FQGTGA. Trimming took 5 bases from V and 6 from J; bases not matched to a gene: 4. The CDR3 runs 15 residues. CDR3 residues: CASSGLAGEVNEQFF. The CDR3 DNA reads as TGTGCCAGCAGCGGACTAGCGGGAGAGGTCAATGAGCAGTTCTTC.

Many counts were recorded for this clonotype. The chain recombines TRBV5-1 with TRBJ2-1; TRBD2 is a possible D gene (5 bases). V lost 0 bases and J lost 7, with 8 bases in between. The CDR3 runs to 13 residues. Germline V gives CDR1 SGHRS, CDR2 YFSETQ. CDR3 loop: CASSLDRENEQFF. The CDR3 nucleotides read TGCGCCAGCAGCTTGGACCGGGAAAATGAGCAGTTCTTC. Full variable domain (missing parts from reference TRBV5-1 and TRBJ2-1): KAGVTQTPRYLIKTRGQQVTLSCSPISGHRSVSWYQQTPGQGLQFLFEYFSETQRNKGNFPGRFSGRQFSNSRSEMNVSTLELGDSALYLCASSLDRENEQFFGPGTRLTVL.

This clonotype has at least ten counts. J is TRBJ2-1 and V is TRBV7-2; possible D gene TRBD2, 5 bases. Germline V lookup: CDR1 SGHTA, CDR2 FQGNSA. This CDR3 has 15 amino acids. Trimming stripped 8 bases from V and 0 bases from J, with 14 bases between. The CDR3 protein is CASSRFGSSYNEQFF. DNA of the CDR3: TGTGCCAGCTCGCGGTTTGGGAGCTCCTACAATGAGCAGTTCTTC.

This clonotype was counted at least ten times. The CDR3 spells CASSEFITSGAYEQFF. Written as DNA, the CDR3 is TGTGCCAGCAGTGAATTTATCACTAGCGGGGCGTATGAGCAGTTCTTC. This rearrangement joins TRBV2 to TRBJ2-1; 10 bases align to TRBD2. J was trimmed by 8 bases and V by 2 bases; bases with no gene match: 9. The length of the CDR3 is 16 residues. CDR1 and CDR2 from the germline V gene are SNHLY and FYNNEI.

The V gene is TRBV11-2, the J gene TRBJ2-7, with TRBD2 matching 7 bases. Germline CDR1 reads SGHAT; CDR2 reads FQNNGV. J gave up 2 bases and V 5 bases, and 9 bases lay outside the gene matches. The CDR3 totals 15 residues. The CDR3 is CASSMPGRETYEQYF. The DNA for the CDR3 is TGTGCCAGCAGCATGCCAGGGCGGGAGACCTACGAGCAGTACTTC.

This chain links TRBV9 with TRBJ2-1; TRBD2 is a possible D gene (6 bases). CDR1 SGDLS and CDR2 YYNGEE come from the germline V gene. V was pared by 0 bases and J by 3 bases, with 10 bases between. CDR3 length: 15 residues. As DNA, the CDR3 is TGTGCCAGCAGCGTAGACGGGAGCCACTACAATGAGCAGTTCTTC. It specifies CASSVDGSHYNEQFF.